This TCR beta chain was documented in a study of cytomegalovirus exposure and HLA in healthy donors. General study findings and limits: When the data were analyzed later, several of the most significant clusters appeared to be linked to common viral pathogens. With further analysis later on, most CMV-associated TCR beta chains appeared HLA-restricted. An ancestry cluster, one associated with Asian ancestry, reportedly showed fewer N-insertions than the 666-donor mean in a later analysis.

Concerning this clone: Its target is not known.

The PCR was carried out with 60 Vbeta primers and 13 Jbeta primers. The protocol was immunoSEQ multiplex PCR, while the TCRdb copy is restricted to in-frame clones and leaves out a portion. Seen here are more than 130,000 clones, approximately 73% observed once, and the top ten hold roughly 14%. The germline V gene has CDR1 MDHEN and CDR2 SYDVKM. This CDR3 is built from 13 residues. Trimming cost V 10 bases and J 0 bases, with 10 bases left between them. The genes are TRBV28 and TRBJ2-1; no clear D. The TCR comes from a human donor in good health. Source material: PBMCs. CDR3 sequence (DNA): TGTGCCACCGGGTCCAGCTCCTACAATGAGCAGTTCTTC. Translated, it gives CATGSSSYNEQFF.